The next 17 T cell receptor beta chains were all read from a single sample in a study of beta chain features in type 1 diabetes. Whole-study findings and limits: People with Type 1 diabetes carried modestly yet significantly shorter TCRB CDR3s in all four CD4+ subsets.

Reverse transcription of all isolated RNA meant that expressed TCRB transcripts were sequenced. The repertoire was sequenced with immunoSEQ multiplex PCR; TCRdb's copy has only in-frame clones and lacks some. Here the sample spans some 330,000 clones, around an eighth being singletons. These receptors are not linked to any known antigen. What was sequenced was naive CD4+ T cells from blood. The receptors stem from a woman under 30 with type 1 diabetes.

The sample holds one count of this clone. The rearrangement links TRBV15 to TRBJ2-5, with D perhaps matching TRBD2 (5 bases). CDR1 and CDR2 from the germline V gene are LNHNV and YYDKDF (reference sequence). V lost 1 base and J lost 7, with 7 bases in between. The CDR3 length is 12 residues. The CDR3 protein is CATSRAEGTQYF. The DNA of the CDR3 is TGTGCCACCAGCAGAGCCGAGGGGACCCAGTACTTC.

This clone showed up just a few times. This chain uses TRBV7-9 with TRBJ2-2; 8 bases are shared with TRBD2. Germline V gene sequence: CDR1 SEHNR, CDR2 FQNEAQ (reference sequence). The junction had 6 bases not matched to a gene; V was cut back by 6 bases and J by 3 bases. CDR3 length: 15 residues. The CDR3 sequence is CASRPAGVDTGELFF. CDR3 coding DNA: TGTGCCAGCAGGCCAGCGGGAGTTGACACCGGGGAGCTGTTTTTT.

In this sample, this clone turned up a few times. This chain joins TRBV20-1 and TRBJ1-2; TRBD1 aligns across 7 bases. The CDR3 length is 11 residues. The germline V gene has CDR1 DFQATT and CDR2 SNEGSKA (reference sequence). V lost 5 bases and J lost 8; bases outside the gene matches: 5. The CDR3 here is CSADTGAGYTF. The CDR3 DNA is TGCAGTGCTGACACAGGGGCCGGCTACACCTTC.

This clone was seen a handful of times. The chain joins TRBV18 to TRBJ2-7, with D hard to call. Germline lookup yields CDR1 KGHSH and CDR2 LQKENI. The CDR3 length is 15 residues. The V end lost 3 bases, the J end lost 2 bases, and 14 bases lay between the germline ends. The CDR3 DNA follows: TGTGCCAGCTCACCGACACTCTCGGAAACCTACGAGCAGTACTTC. Translation gives CASSPTLSETYEQYF.

This clone was counted a few times. The chain has TRBV30 and TRBJ2-1, with 11 positions matching TRBD2. The V gene's germline CDR1 is GTSNPN and CDR2 SVGIG (reference sequence). The ends lost 3 bases at V and 7 bases at J; junction bases unmatched: 5. The CDR3 is 14 residues long. In DNA, the CDR3 is TGTGCCTGGAGCTCTAGCGGGAGGTGGAATGAGCAGTTCTTC. Translated: CAWSSSGRWNEQFF.

This clone was detected a few times. The chain carries TRBV30 and TRBJ1-1; D possibly corresponds to TRBD1 (5 bases). Germline assignment: CDR1 GTSNPN and CDR2 SVGIG (reference sequence). Between the trimmed V and J ends, which lost 3 bases and 6 bases, there was a span of 5 bases. The CDR3 runs to 10 residues. The CDR3, as DNA: TGTGCCTGGAGAGGGGCTGAAGCTTTCTTT. Residues: CAWRGAEAFF.

This clone was seen only a few times. The genes are TRBV5-1 and TRBJ2-5, with TRBD2 matching 13 bases. V was clipped by 0 bases and J by 5 bases; unmatched bases: 4. Germline CDR1 and CDR2: SGHRS and YFSETQ. The CDR3 has 16 amino acids. CDR3 residues: CASSLDGLAGAETQYF. The CDR3, as DNA: TGCGCCAGCAGCTTGGACGGACTAGCGGGAGCGGAGACCCAGTACTTC.

A remark on this clone: Other DNA sequences in this specimen translate into the identical CDR3. This chain connects TRBV9 to TRBJ2-7; 9 bases are shared with TRBD2. This CDR3 region has 15 residues. Germline CDR1 is SGDLS and CDR2 is YYNGEE. V shed 2 bases and J 0 bases; nucleotides not matched to a gene: 3. CDR3 residues: CASSVSGGSSYEQYF. CDR3 bases: TGTGCCAGCAGCGTTAGCGGGGGAAGCTCCTACGAGCAGTACTTC.

The chain has TRBV6-5 and TRBJ2-3; D not resolved. V gave up 5 bases and J gave up 6 bases, with 15 bases separating them. The germline V gene has CDR1 MNHEY and CDR2 SVGAGI. The CDR3 is 14 residues long. CDR3 DNA: TGTGCCAGCAGTGCCACTTTAACCGTGGATACGCAGTATTTT. Its protein is CASSATLTVDTQYF.

The chain carries TRBV28 and TRBJ2-7, with D maybe TRBD2 (6 bases). The V gene lost 3 bases and the J gene lost 6 bases, with 9 bases spanning the gap. The CDR3 has 12 residues. CDR1 is MDHEN, CDR2 SYDVKM, per germline. The DNA of the CDR3 is TGTGCCAGCAGTTTGGGGGGAACCGAGCAGTACTTC. Translated: CASSLGGTEQYF.

The V gene is TRBV7-2, the J gene TRBJ1-5; D may be TRBD1 (5 bases). The ends were cut back, 4 bases at V and 6 bases at J, with 13 bases in the middle. This CDR3 spans 14 amino acids. CDR1 is SGHTA and CDR2 is FQGNSA in the germline V gene. CDR3 coding DNA: TGTGCCAGCAGCTCGGGGGACGTAGGTCAGCCCCAGCATTTT. Amino acids: CASSSGDVGQPQHF.

V is TRBV4-3 and J is TRBJ2-1; maybe TRBD2 (5 bases). This CDR3 spans 13 amino acids. CDR1 is LGHNA, CDR2 YSLEER, per germline. V lost 4 bases and J 7 bases, leaving 11 bases between the germline ends. CDR3 nucleotides: TGCGCCAGCAGCCCACTCCGCGGGAATGAGCAGTTCTTC. As protein: CASSPLRGNEQFF.

The chain has TRBV19 and TRBJ2-1, with TRBD2 as a possible D gene (6 bases). CDR1 LNHDA and CDR2 SQIVND come from the germline V gene (reference sequence). The CDR3 consists of 15 residues. The V end lost 3 bases, the J end lost 2 bases, and 11 bases lay between the germline ends. CDR3 in DNA: TGTGCCAGTAGTATGCTGGGAGGCACCTACAATGAGCAGTTCTTC. It codes for CASSMLGGTYNEQFF.

The genes are TRBV30 and TRBJ2-7, with TRBD1 identical over 8 bases. The J segment lost 6 bases and the V segment lost 0 bases, leaving 10 bases of the junction unmatched. The CDR3 runs 15 residues. CDR1 and CDR2 (germline): GTSNPN, SVGIG (reference sequence). CDR3 coding DNA: TGTGCCTGGAGTGTCCCGCAGGGGGCCCCTTCCGAGCAGTACTTC. This sequence encodes CAWSVPQGAPSEQYF.

CDR3 coding DNA: TGCGCCAGCAGCCAGGAGGGGAGGGTTGAGCAGTTCTTC. It specifies CASSQEGRVEQFF. The chain is built from TRBV4-3 and TRBJ2-1; 7 positions match TRBD2. J gave up 9 bases and V 3 bases, and 5 bases lay outside the gene matches. Per germline, CDR1 LGHNA and CDR2 YSLEER. The CDR3 runs 13 residues.

There are a few counts of this clone. The chain is built from TRBV11-2 and TRBJ2-3; D is undetermined. Germline V gene sequence: CDR1 SGHAT, CDR2 FQNNGV. V dropped 1 base and J dropped 4 bases, with 9 bases sitting between them. This CDR3 is 14 amino acids long. CDR3 region: CASSLGGWADTQYF. CDR3 nucleotide sequence: TGTGCCAGCAGCTTAGGAGGCTGGGCAGATACGCAGTATTTT.

This chain links TRBV6-5 with TRBJ1-4; D unclear. Germline loops: CDR1 MNHEY, CDR2 SVGAGI. The CDR3 totals 15 residues. V was shortened by 6 bases and J by 7 bases, with 18 bases between the two germline ends. The CDR3 sequence: CASRPPGVPSEKLFF. Here the CDR3 DNA reads TGTGCCAGCAGACCTCCCGGGGTTCCAAGTGAAAAACTGTTTTTT.